The clone carrying this T cell receptor (beta chain) was found once. What it binds is unknown. Germline V lookup: CDR1 MNHNS, CDR2 SASEGT. Trimming took 1 base from V and 5 from J; bases not matched to a gene: 11. The CDR3 spans 17 residues. The record originates from a study of post-analysis software for immune sequencing data. Study as a whole: Courses of disease covered relapsing-remitting, secondary progressive and progressive-relapsing multiple sclerosis. Regarding the study as a whole: Patients used about five TRBV segments, including TRBV5-6, TRBV5-1 and TRBV20-1, more often than controls. A significant reduction in normalized Chao1 diversity was observed in multiple sclerosis patients versus controls. Batch-matched samples strongly co-clustered by F measure.

Prepared libraries of TCR beta cDNA carried unique molecular identifiers. When about 0.85 to 11 million T cells were used, they gave 500,000 or so cDNA molecules. TCRdb recomputed calls from the PCR reads with MiXCR, one row per CDR3 protein. The table includes some 690,000 distinct CDR3 sequences, roughly three fifths detected once. Specimen: blood. This clonotype originated in a girl under 10 years old with multiple sclerosis. The genes are TRBV6-1 and TRBJ2-3; 8 bases are a match to TRBD1. DNA for the CDR3: TGTGCCAGCAGTGAAGGCGGCGGCAGGGGGCAGAGAGATACGCAGTATTTT. Its translation: CASSEGGGRGQRDTQYF.